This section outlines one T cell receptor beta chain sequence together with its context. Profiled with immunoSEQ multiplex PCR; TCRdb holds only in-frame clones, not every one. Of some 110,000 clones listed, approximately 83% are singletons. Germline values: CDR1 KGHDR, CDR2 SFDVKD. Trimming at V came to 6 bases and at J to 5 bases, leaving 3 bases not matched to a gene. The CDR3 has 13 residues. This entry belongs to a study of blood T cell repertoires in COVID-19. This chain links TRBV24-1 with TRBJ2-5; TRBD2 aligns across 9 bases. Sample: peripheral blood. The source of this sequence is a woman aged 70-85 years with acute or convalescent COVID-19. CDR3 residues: CATSLAGRETQYF. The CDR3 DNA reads TGTGCCACCAGTCTAGCGGGACGGGAGACCCAGTACTTC.